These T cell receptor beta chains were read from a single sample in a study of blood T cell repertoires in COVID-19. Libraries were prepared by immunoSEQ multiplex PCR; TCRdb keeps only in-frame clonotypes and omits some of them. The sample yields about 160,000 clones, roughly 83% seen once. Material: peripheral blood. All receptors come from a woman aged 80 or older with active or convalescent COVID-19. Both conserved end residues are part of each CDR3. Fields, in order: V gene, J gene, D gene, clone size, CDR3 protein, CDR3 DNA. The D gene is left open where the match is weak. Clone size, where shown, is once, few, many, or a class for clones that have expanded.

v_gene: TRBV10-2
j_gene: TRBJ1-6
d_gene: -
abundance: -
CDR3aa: CASKLDSTYNSPLHF
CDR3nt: TGCGCCAGCAAATTGGACAGTACCTATAATTCACCCCTCCACTTT

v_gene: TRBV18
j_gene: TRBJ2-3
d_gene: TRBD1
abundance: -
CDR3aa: CASSPTRDRGERDTQYF
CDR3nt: TGTGCCAGCTCCCCCACCAGGGACAGGGGAGAAAGAGATACGCAGTATTTT

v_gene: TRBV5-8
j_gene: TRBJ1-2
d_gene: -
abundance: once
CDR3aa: CASRFYGQSNYGYTF
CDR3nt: TGTGCCAGCAGATTCTACGGACAGTCTAACTATGGCTACACCTTC

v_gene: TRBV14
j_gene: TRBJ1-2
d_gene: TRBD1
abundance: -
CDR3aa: CASSQGLSRGQRFYGYTF
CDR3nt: TGTGCCAGCAGCCAAGGTCTTAGCAGGGGGCAACGATTCTATGGCTACACCTTC

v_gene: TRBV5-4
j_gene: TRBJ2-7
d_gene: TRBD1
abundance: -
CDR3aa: CASRRGTETLYEQYF
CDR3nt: TGTGCCAGCAGAAGGGGGACAGAAACCCTATACGAGCAGTACTTC

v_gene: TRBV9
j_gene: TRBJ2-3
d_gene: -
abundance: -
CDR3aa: CASSVVGEEGRGTQYF
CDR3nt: TGTGCCAGCAGCGTAGTGGGTGAGGAGGGAAGGGGTACGCAGTATTTT

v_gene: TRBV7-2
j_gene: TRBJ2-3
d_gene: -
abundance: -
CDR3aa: CASSSPRGFADTQYF
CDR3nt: TGTGCCAGCAGCTCCCCCCGGGGGTTCGCAGATACGCAGTATTTT

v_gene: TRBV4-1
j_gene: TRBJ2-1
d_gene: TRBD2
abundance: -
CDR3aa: CASSQDVSGGWGEQFF
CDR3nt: TGCGCCAGCAGCCAAGATGTCAGCGGGGGTTGGGGTGAGCAGTTCTTC

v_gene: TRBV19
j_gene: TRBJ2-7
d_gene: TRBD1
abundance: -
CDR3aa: CATSAGTGPYEQYF
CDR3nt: TGTGCCACTTCAGCCGGGACAGGGCCCTACGAGCAGTACTTC

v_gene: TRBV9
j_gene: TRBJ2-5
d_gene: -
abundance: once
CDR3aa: CASSVASQVQETQYF
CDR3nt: TGTGCCAGCAGCGTAGCTTCCCAGGTCCAAGAGACCCAGTACTTC

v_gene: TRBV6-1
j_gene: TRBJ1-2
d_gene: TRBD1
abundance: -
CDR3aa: CASSEPQTGWRGYTF
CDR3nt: TGTGCCAGCAGTGAACCCCAGACAGGGTGGAGGGGCTACACCTTC

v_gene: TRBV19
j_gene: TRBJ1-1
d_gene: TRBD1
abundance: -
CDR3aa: CASSANGARGRTEAFF
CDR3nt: TGTGCCAGTAGTGCGAATGGAGCCAGGGGGCGAACTGAAGCTTTCTTT

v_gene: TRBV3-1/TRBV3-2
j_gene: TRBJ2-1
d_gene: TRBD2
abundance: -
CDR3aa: CASSRPGLASNEQFF
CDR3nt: TGTGCCAGCAGCCGTCCGGGACTAGCCAGCAATGAGCAGTTCTTC

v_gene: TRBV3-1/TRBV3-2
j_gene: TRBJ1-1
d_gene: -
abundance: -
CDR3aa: CASSQRGTEAFF
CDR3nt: TGTGCCAGCAGCCAACGGGGAACTGAAGCTTTCTTT

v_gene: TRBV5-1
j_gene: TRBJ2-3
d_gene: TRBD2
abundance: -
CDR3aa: CASSLWDSGGTDTQYF
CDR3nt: TGCGCCAGCAGCCTTTGGGATAGCGGGGGTACAGATACGCAGTATTTT

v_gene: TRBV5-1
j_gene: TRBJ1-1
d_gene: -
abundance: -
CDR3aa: CASSLDKEDTEAFF
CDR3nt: TGCGCCAGCAGCTTGGACAAGGAGGACACTGAAGCTTTCTTT

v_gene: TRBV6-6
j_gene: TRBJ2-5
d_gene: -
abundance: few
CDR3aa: CASSYSEAQETQYF
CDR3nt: TGTGCCAGCAGTTACTCGGAGGCCCAAGAGACCCAGTACTTC

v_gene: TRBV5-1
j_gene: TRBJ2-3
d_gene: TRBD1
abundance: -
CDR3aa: CASSYPGQGADTQYF
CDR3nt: TGCGCCAGCAGCTATCCGGGACAGGGGGCAGATACGCAGTATTTT

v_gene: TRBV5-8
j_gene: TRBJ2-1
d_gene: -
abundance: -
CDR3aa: CASSLGGGYNEQFF
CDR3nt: TGTGCCAGCAGCTTGGGGGGAGGCTACAATGAGCAGTTCTTC

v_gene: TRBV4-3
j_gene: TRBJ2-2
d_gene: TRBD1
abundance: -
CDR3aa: CASSRGTGSNTGELFF
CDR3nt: TGCGCCAGCAGCCGGGGGACAGGGTCGAACACCGGGGAGCTGTTTTTT

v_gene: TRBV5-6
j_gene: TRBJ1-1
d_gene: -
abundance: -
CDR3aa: CASSLLGGTTEAFF
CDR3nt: TGTGCCAGCAGCTTGCTTGGGGGGACCACTGAAGCTTTCTTT

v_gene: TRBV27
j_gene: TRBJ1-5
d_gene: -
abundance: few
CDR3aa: CASSLDGGNQPQHF
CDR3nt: TGTGCCAGCAGTCTGGACGGGGGCAATCAGCCCCAGCATTTT

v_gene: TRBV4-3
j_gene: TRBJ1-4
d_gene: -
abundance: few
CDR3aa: CASSFGDEKLFF
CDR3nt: TGCGCCAGCAGTTTCGGGGATGAAAAACTGTTTTTT

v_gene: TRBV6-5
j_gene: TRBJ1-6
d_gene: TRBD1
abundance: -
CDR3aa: CASSYGDRSVSPLHF
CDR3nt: TGTGCCAGCAGTTACGGGGACAGATCGGTCTCACCCCTCCACTTT

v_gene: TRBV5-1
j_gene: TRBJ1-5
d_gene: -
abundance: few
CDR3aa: CASSFGERDQPQHF
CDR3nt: TGCGCCAGCAGCTTCGGGGAGCGGGATCAGCCCCAGCATTTT

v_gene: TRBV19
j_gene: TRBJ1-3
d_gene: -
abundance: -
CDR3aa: CASKEIEISGNTIYF
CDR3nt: TGTGCCAGTAAGGAGATAGAGATCTCTGGAAACACCATATATTTT

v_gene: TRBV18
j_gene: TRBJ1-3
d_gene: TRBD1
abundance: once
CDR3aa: CASSPPEQGFGNTIYF
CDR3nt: TGTGCCAGCTCACCACCTGAACAGGGGTTTGGAAACACCATATATTTT

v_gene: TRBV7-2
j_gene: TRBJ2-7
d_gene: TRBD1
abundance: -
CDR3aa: CASSGTGGRYEQYF
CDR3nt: TGTGCCAGCAGCGGAACAGGGGGCAGATACGAGCAGTACTTC

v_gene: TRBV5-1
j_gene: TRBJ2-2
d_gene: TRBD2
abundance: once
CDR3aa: CASSLVGSGGGRELFF
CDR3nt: TGCGCCAGCAGTTTAGTGGGAAGCGGGGGAGGCCGGGAGCTGTTTTTT

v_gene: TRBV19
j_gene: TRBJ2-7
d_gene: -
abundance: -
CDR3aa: CASSRSSWELNF
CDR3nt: TGTGCCAGTAGTAGGTCCAGTTGGGAGTTGAACTTC

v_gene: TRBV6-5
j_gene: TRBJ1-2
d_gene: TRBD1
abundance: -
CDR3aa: CASSSTGGFIGYTF
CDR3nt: TGTGCCAGCAGCTCCACAGGGGGATTCATTGGCTACACCTTC

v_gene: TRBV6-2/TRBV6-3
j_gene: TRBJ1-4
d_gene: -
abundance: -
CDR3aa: CASSPDLLVGEKLFF
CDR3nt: TGTGCCAGCAGTCCAGACCTCCTCGTCGGGGAAAAACTGTTTTTT

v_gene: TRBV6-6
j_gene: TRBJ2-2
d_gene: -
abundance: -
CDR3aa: CASPPAGNTGELFF
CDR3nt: TGTGCCAGTCCCCCGGCAGGGAACACCGGGGAGCTGTTTTTT

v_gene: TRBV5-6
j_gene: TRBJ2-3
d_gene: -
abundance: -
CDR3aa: CASSLVGAGDTQYF
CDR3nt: TGTGCCAGCAGCTTGGTTGGGGCTGGAGATACGCAGTATTTT

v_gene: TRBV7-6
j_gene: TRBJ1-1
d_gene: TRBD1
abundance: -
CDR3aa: CASSAGQRTEAFF
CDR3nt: TGTGCCAGCAGCGCGGGACAGAGGACTGAAGCTTTCTTT

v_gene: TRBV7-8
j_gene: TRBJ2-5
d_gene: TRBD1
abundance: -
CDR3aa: CASSPIGTGSGETQYF
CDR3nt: TGTGCCAGCAGCCCCATAGGGACAGGCTCGGGAGAGACCCAGTACTTC

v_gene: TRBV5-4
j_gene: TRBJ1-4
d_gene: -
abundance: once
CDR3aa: CASSSAGGSNEKLFF
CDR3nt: TGTGCCAGCAGCTCCGCCGGGGGATCTAATGAAAAACTGTTTTTT